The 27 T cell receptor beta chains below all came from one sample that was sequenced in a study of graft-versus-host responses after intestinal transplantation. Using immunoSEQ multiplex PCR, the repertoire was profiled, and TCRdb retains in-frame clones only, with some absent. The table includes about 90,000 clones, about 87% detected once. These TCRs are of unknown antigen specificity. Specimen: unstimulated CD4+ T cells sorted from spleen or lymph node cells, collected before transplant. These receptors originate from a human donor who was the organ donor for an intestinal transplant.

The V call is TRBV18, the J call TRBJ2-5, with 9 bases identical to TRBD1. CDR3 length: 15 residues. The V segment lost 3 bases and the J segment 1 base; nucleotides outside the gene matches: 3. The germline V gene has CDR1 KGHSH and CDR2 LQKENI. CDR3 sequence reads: CASSPPGQGQETQYF. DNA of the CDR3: TGTGCCAGCTCACCCCCGGGACAGGGCCAAGAGACCCAGTACTTC.

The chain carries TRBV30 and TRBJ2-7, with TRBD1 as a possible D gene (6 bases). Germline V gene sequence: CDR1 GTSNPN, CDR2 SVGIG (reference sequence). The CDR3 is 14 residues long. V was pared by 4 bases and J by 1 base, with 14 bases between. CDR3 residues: CAWTPGTLSYEQYF. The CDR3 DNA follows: TGTGCCTGGACTCCCGGGACACTGTCCTACGAGCAGTACTTC.

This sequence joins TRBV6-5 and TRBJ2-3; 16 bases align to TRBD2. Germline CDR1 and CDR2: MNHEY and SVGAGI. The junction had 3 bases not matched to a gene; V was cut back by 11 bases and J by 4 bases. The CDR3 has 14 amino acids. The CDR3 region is CAGTSGGAADTQYF. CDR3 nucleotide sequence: TGTGCCGGGACTAGCGGGGGGGCGGCAGATACGCAGTATTTT.

CDR3 residues: CSDPRSGYTF. CDR3 DNA sequence: TGCAGTGACCCGAGGAGCGGCTACACCTTC. The J gene is TRBJ1-2, the V gene TRBV20-1, with D unresolved. Germline V gives CDR1 DFQATT, CDR2 SNEGSKA (reference sequence). This CDR3 has 10 amino acids. Trimming removed 7 bases at V and 8 bases at J, with 11 bases between.

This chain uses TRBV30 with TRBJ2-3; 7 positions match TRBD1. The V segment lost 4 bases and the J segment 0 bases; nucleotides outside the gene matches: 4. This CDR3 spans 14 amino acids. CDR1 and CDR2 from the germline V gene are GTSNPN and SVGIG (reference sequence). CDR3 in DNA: TGTGCCTGGAAGGGACAGCCTAGCACAGATACGCAGTATTTT. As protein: CAWKGQPSTDTQYF.

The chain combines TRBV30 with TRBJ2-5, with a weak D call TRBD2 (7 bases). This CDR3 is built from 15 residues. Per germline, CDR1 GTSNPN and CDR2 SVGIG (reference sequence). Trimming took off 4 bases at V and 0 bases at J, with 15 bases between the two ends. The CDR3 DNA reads TGTGCCTGGAACGTGGGGGGGCCTTACCAAGAGACCCAGTACTTC. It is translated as CAWNVGGPYQETQYF.

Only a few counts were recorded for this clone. The CDR3 sequence: CASSLGLASSYEQYF. DNA of the CDR3: TGTGCCAGCAGCTTAGGACTAGCGAGCTCCTACGAGCAGTACTTC. This chain uses TRBV7-2 with TRBJ2-7; 8 bases match TRBD2. Per the germline V gene, CDR1 is SGHTA and CDR2 is FQGNSA. CDR3 size: 15 residues. The trim removed 1 base at V and 0 bases at J, leaving 2 bases unmatched.

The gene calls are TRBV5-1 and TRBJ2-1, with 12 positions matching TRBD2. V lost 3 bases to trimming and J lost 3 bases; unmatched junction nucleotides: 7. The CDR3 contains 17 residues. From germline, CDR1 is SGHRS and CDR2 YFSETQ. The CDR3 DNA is TGCGCCAGCAGCTACACTAGCGGGGGGCCCTTCTACAATGAGCAGTTCTTC. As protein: CASSYTSGGPFYNEQFF.

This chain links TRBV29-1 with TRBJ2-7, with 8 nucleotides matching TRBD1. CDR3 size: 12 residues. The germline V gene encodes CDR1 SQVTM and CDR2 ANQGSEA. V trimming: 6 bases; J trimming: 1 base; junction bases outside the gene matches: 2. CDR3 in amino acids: CSVRTGSYEQYF. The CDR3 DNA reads TGCAGCGTCCGGACAGGGTCCTACGAGCAGTACTTC.

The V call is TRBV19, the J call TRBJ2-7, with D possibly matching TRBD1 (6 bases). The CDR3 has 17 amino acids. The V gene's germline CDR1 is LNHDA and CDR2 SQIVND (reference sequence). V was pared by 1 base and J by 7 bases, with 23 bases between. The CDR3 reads CASSIAGRQEKAWEQYF. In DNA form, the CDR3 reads TGTGCCAGTAGTATAGCGGGAAGACAGGAGAAAGCGTGGGAGCAGTACTTC.

The CDR3 DNA reads TGTGCCAGCAGCTTCTCAACGGGGGATACGCAGTATTTT. It codes for CASSFSTGDTQYF. The chain combines TRBV7-9 with TRBJ2-3; tentative D call: TRBD2 (5 bases). The CDR3 runs to 13 residues. Germline V gives CDR1 SEHNR, CDR2 FQNEAQ (reference sequence). V was clipped by 3 bases and J by 6 bases, with 10 bases between them. The complete variable domain, with remaining parts taken from reference TRBV7-9 and TRBJ2-3, reads DTGVSQNPRHKITKRGQNVTFRCDPISEHNRLYWYRQTLGQGPEFLTYFQNEAQLEKSRLLSDRFSAERPKGSFSTLEIQRTEQGDSAMYLCASSFSTGDTQYFGPGTRLTVL.

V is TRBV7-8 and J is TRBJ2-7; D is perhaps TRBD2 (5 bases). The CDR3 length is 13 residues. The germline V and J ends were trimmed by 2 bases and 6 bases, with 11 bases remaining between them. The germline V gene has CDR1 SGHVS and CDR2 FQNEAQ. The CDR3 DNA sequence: TGTGCCAGCAGCTTAAGTCGAGGGCCCGAGCAGTACTTC. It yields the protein CASSLSRGPEQYF. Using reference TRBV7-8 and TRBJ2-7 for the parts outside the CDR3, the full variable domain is GAGVSQSPRYKVAKRGQDVALRCDPISGHVSLFWYQQALGQGPEFLTYFQNEAQLDKSGLPSDRFFAERPEGSVSTLKIQRTQQEDSAVYLCASSLSRGPEQYFGPGTRLTVT.

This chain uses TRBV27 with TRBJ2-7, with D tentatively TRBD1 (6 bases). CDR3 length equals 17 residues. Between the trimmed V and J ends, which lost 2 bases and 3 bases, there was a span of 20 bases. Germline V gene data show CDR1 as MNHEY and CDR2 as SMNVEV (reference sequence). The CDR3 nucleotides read TGTGCCAGCAGTTTAGGTCCGAGAGACAGGATCCTCTACGAGCAGTACTTC. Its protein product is CASSLGPRDRILYEQYF.

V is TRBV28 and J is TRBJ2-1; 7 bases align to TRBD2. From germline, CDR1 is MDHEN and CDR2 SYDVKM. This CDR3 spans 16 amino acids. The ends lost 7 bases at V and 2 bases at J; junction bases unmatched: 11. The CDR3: CASTSLSGSAYNEQFF. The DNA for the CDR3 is TGTGCCAGCACCTCTCTTAGCGGGTCCGCCTACAATGAGCAGTTCTTC.

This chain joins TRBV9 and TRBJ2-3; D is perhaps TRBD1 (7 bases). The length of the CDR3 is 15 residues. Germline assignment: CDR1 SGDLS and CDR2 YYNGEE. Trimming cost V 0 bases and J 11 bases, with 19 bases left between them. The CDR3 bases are TGTGCCAGCAGCGTAGAGGAGGGGGCTTGGGGAGGGCAGTATTTT. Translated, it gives CASSVEEGAWGGQYF.

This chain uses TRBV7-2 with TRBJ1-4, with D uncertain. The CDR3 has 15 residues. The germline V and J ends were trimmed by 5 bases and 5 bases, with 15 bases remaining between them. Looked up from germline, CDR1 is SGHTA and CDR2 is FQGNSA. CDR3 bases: TGTGCCAGCAGCCCCTACTCGGGAGGGAATGAAAAACTGTTTTTT. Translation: CASSPYSGGNEKLFF.

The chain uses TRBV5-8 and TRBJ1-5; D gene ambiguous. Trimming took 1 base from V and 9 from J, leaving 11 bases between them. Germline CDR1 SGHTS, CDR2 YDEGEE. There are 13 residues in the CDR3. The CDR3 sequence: CASSLSRLWPQHF. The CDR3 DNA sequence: TGTGCCAGCAGCTTGAGCAGGCTGTGGCCCCAGCATTTT.

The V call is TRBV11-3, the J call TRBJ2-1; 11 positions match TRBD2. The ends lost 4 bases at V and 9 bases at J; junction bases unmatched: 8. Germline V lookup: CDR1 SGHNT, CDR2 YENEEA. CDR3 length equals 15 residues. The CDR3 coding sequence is TGTGCCAGCAGCTCCCGTAGCGGGAGGGCCGGTGAGCAGTTCTTC. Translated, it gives CASSSRSGRAGEQFF.

The CDR3 sequence: CASSLWSGGGRTDTQYF. CDR3 bases: TGTGCCAGCAGCTTATGGTCCGGCGGGGGGAGGACAGATACGCAGTATTTT. The J gene is TRBJ2-3, the V gene TRBV11-3, with 8 bases that match TRBD2. The length of the CDR3 is 17 residues. The ends lost 2 bases at V and 3 bases at J; junction bases unmatched: 10. CDR1 and CDR2 from the germline V gene are SGHNT and YENEEA. The whole variable domain, remainder taken from reference TRBV11-3 and TRBJ2-3, is EAGVVQSPRYKIIEKKQPVAFWCNPISGHNTLYWYLQNLGQGPELLIRYENEEAVDDSQLPKDRFSAERLKGVDSTLKIQPAELGDSAVYLCASSLWSGGGRTDTQYFGPGTRLTVL.

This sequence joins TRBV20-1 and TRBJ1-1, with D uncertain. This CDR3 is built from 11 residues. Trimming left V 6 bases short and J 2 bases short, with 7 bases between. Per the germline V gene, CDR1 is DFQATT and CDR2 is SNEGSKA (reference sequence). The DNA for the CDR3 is TGCAGTGCAACAAAAAACACTGAAGCTTTCTTT. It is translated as CSATKNTEAFF.

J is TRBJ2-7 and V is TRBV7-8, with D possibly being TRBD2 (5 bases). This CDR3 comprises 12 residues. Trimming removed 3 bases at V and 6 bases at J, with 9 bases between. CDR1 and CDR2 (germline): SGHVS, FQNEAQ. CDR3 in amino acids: CASSFRGLEQYF. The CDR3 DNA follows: TGTGCCAGCAGCTTCCGGGGTCTCGAGCAGTACTTC.

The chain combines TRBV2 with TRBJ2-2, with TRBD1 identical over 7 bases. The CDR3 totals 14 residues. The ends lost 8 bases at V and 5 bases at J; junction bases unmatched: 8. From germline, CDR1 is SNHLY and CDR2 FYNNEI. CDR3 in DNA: TGTGCCAGCGTGAACAGGGGTGGTACCGGGGAGCTGTTTTTT. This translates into CASVNRGGTGELFF. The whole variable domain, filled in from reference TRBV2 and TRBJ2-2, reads EPEVTQTPSHQVTQMGQEVILRCVPISNHLYFYWYRQILGQKVEFLVSFYNNEISEKSEIFDDQFSVERPDGSNFTLKIRSTKLEDSAMYFCASVNRGGTGELFFGEGSRLTVL.

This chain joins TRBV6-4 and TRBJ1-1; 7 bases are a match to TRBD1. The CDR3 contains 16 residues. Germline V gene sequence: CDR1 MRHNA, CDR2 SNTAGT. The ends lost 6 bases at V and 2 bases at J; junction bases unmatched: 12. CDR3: CASRARQGRINTEAFF. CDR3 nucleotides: TGTGCCAGCAGAGCAAGACAGGGACGGATTAACACTGAAGCTTTCTTT.

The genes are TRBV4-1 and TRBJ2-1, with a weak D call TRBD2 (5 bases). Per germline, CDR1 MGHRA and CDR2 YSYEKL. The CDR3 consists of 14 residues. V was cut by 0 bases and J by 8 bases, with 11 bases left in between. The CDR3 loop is CASSQDRLAHEQFF. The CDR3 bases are TGCGCCAGCAGCCAAGATCGGCTAGCCCATGAGCAGTTCTTC.

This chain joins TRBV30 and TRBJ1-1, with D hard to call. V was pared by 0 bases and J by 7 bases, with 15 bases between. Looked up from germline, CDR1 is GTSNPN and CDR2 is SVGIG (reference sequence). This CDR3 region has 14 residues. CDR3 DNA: TGTGCCTGGAGTGTACCTCCAAGGAGCATTGAAGCTTTCTTT. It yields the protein CAWSVPPRSIEAFF.

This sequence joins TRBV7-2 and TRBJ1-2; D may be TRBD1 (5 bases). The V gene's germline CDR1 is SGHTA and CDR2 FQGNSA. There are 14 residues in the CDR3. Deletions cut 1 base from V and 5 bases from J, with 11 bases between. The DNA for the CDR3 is TGTGCCAGCAGCTTAGTGGCGGGGCCTTATGGCTACACCTTC. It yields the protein CASSLVAGPYGYTF.

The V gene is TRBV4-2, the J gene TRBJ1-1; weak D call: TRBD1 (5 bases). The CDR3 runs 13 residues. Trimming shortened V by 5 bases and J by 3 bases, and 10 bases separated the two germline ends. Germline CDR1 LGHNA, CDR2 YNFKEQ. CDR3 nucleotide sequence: TGTGCCAGCAGCTTTGGCAGGGACACTGAAGCTTTCTTT. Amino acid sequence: CASSFGRDTEAFF.